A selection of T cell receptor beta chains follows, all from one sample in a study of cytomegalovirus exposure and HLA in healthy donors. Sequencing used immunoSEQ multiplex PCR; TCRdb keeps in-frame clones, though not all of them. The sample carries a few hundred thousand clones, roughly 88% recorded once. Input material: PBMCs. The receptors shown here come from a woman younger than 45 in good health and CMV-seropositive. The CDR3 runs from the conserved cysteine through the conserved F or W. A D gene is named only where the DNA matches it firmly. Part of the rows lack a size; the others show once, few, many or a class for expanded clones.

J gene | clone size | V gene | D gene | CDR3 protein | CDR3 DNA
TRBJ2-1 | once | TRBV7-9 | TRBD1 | CASSPPPQGVSYNEQFF | TGTGCCAGCAGCCCGCCCCCACAGGGGGTCTCCTACAATGAGCAGTTCTTC
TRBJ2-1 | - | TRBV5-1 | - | CASSSPQGYEQFF | TGCGCCAGCAGCTCGCCCCAGGGATACGAGCAGTTCTTC
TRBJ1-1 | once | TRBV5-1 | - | CASSLGSEAFF | TGCGCCAGCAGCTTGGGAAGCGAAGCTTTCTTT
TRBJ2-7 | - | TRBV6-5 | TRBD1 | CASRAGTASYEQYF | TGTGCCAGCAGAGCCGGGACAGCTTCCTACGAGCAGTACTTC
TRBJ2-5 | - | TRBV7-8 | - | CASSLVVGEETQYF | TGTGCCAGCAGCTTAGTGGTGGGCGAAGAGACCCAGTACTTC
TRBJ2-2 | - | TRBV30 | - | CAWSSGFTGELFF | TGTGCCTGGAGTTCCGGGTTCACCGGGGAGCTGTTTTTT
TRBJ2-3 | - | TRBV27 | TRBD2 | CASSLLAGGTDTQYF | TGTGCCAGCAGTTTATTAGCGGGAGGCACAGATACGCAGTATTTT
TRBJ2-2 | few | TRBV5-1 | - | CASSLVVSGELFF | TGCGCCAGCAGCTTGGTTGTATCCGGGGAGCTGTTTTTT
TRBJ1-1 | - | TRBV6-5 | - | CASSYSGKLNTEAFF | TGTGCCAGCAGTTACTCAGGGAAATTGAACACTGAAGCTTTCTTT
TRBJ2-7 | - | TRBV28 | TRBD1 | CASSLRTGTAYEQYF | TGTGCCAGCAGTCTACGGACAGGGACGGCCTACGAGCAGTACTTC
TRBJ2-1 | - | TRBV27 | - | CASSQGSSSFLNEQFF | TGTGCCAGCAGTCAGGGGTCCTCATCATTCCTTAATGAGCAGTTCTTC
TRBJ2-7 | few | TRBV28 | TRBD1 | CASSLWDRATYEQYF | TGTGCCAGCAGTTTATGGGACAGGGCAACCTACGAGCAGTACTTC
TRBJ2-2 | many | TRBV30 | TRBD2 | CAWKAGPEAGELFF | TGTGCCTGGAAAGCGGGACCTGAGGCCGGGGAGCTGTTTTTT
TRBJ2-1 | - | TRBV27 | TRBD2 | CASRSGRANEQFF | TGTGCCAGCAGGAGCGGGAGGGCTAATGAGCAGTTCTTC
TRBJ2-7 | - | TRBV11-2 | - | CASSLGQGSHEQYF | TGTGCCAGCAGCTTAGGTCAGGGGAGCCACGAGCAGTACTTC
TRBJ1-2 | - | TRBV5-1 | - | CASKRGGTANYGYTF | TGCGCCAGCAAAAGAGGGGGTACAGCTAACTATGGCTACACCTTC
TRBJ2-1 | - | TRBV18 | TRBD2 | CASSPLAGGDEQFF | TGTGCCAGCTCACCCCTAGCGGGAGGCGATGAGCAGTTCTTC
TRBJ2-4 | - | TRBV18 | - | CASSPPTAKNIQYF | TGTGCCAGCTCACCACCGACAGCCAAAAACATTCAGTACTTC
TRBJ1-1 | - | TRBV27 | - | CASSNPPGKAFF | TGTGCCAGCTCCAATCCCCCAGGAAAAGCTTTCTTT
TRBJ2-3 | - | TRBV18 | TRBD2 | CASSPPSSSGRPGFTDTQYF | TGTGCCAGCTCACCACCTAGTTCTAGCGGGAGGCCCGGATTCACAGATACGCAGTATTTT
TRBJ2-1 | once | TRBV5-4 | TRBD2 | CASSFWEGDEQFF | TGTGCCAGCAGCTTCTGGGAGGGCGATGAGCAGTTCTTC
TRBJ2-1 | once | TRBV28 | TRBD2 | CASTSGSIGEQFF | TGTGCCAGTACTAGCGGGAGCATTGGGGAGCAGTTCTTC
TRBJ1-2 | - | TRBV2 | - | CASSRDGNYGYTF | TGTGCCAGCAGTCGTGACGGTAACTATGGCTACACCTTC
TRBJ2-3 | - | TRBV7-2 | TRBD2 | CASSLSGRATDTQYF | TGTGCCAGCAGCCTTAGCGGGAGGGCCACAGATACGCAGTATTTT
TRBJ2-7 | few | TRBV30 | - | CAWSEEGYEQYF | TGTGCCTGGAGTGAGGAGGGGTACGAGCAGTACTTC
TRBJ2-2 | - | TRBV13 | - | CASSRIGSTGELFF | TGTGCCAGCAGTCGGATCGGGAGCACCGGGGAGCTGTTTTTT
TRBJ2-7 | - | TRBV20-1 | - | CSARAGYEQYF | TGCAGTGCTAGAGCGGGATACGAGCAGTACTTC
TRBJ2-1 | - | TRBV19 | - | CASSIGAAEQFF | TGTGCCAGTAGTATAGGCGCAGCTGAGCAGTTCTTC
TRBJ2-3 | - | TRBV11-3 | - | CASSLVDDTQYF | TGTGCCAGCAGCTTAGTTGATGATACGCAGTATTTT
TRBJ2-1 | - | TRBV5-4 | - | CASSLGLPSYNEQFF | TGTGCCAGCAGCTTGGGGCTTCCCTCCTACAATGAGCAGTTCTTC
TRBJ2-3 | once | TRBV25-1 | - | CASSPGADTQYF | TGTGCCAGCAGCCCGGGAGCAGATACGCAGTATTTT
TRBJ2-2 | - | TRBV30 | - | CAWNRQATGELFF | TGTGCCTGGAATAGGCAGGCGACCGGGGAGCTGTTTTTT
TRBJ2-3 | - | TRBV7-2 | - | CASSLGIRGDTQYF | TGTGCCAGCAGCTTAGGTATCAGGGGAGATACGCAGTATTTT
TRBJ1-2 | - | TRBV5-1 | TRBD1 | CASSPQGQGGGYTF | TGCGCCAGCAGCCCTCAAGGACAGGGAGGCGGCTACACCTTC
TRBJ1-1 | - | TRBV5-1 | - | CASSFRTRGDTEAFF | TGCGCCAGCAGCTTCCGGACGCGGGGGGACACTGAAGCTTTCTTT
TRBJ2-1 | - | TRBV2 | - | CATKQDAYNEQFF | TGTGCCACCAAACAGGACGCTTACAATGAGCAGTTCTTC
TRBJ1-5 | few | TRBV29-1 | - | CSVQFRSNQPQHF | TGCAGCGTACAGTTTCGTAGCAATCAGCCCCAGCATTTT
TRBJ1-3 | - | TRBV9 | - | CASSVNSISGNTIYF | TGTGCCAGCAGCGTCAACAGTATATCTGGAAACACCATATATTTT
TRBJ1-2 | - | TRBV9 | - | CASSVGSREYGYTF | TGTGCCAGCAGCGTGGGTTCTCGAGAGTATGGCTACACCTTC
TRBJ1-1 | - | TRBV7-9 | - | CASSWGPTNTEAFF | TGTGCCAGCAGCTGGGGACCCACGAACACTGAAGCTTTCTTT
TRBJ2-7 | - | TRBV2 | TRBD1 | CATTGKEQYF | TGTGCCACGACAGGGAAGGAGCAGTACTTC
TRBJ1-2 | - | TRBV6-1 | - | CASSEVGSYGYTF | TGTGCCAGCAGTGAAGTTGGCAGCTATGGCTACACCTTC
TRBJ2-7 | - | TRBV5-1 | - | CASSLQGEQYF | TGCGCCAGCAGCCTTCAGGGGGAGCAGTACTTC
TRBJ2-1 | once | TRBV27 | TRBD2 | CASNLLAGGPNNEQFF | TGTGCCAGCAACCTCCTAGCGGGAGGGCCAAACAATGAGCAGTTCTTC
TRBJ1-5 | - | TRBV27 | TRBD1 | CASSSGQGALSQHF | TGTGCCAGCAGTTCGGGACAGGGGGCCTTGTCCCAGCATTTT
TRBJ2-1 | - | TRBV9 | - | CASSEGLLTYNEQFF | TGTGCCAGCAGCGAGGGACTCCTCACCTACAATGAGCAGTTCTTC